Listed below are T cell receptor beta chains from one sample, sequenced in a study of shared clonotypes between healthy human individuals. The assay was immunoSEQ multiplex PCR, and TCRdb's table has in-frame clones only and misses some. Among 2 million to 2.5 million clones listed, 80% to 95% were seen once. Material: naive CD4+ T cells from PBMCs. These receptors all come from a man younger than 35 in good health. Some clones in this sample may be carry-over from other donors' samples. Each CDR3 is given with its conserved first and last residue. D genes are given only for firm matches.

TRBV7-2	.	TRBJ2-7	CASSLVGGREQYF	TGTGCCAGCAGCTTAGTGGGGGGTAGGGAGCAGTACTTC
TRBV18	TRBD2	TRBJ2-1	CASSSTSGHDNEQFF	TGTGCCAGCTCATCCACTAGCGGGCACGACAATGAGCAGTTCTTC
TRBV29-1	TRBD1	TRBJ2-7	CSVVTGVYEQYF	TGCAGCGTGGTGACAGGGGTGTACGAGCAGTACTTC
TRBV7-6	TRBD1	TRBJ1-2	CASSQQQGSYGYTF	TGTGCCAGCAGCCAACAACAGGGGTCCTATGGCTACACCTTC
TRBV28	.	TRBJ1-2	CASSLEATHYGYTF	TGTGCCAGCAGTTTGGAGGCCACTCACTATGGCTACACCTTC
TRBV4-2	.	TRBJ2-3	CASSQKPPAGDGTDTQYF	TGTGCCAGCAGCCAAAAGCCACCGGCAGGAGATGGCACAGATACGCAGTATTTT
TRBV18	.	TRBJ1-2	CASSPPAGDGYTF	TGTGCCAGCTCACCACCGGCAGGGGATGGGTACACCTTC
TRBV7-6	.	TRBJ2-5	CASSTVQETQYF	TGTGCCAGCAGCACAGTCCAAGAGACCCAGTACTTC
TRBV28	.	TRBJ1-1	CASSFGQGADLLLGEAFF	TGTGCCAGCAGTTTCGGGCAGGGCGCTGATCTATTGCTAGGGGAAGCTTTCTTT
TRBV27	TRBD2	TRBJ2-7	CASSLPGEGARLKQYF	TGTGCCAGCAGTTTACCCGGGGAGGGCGCACGCCTCAAGCAGTACTTC
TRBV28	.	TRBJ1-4	CASSLRGVGNEKLFF	TGTGCCAGCAGTTTGAGGGGGGTGGGTAATGAAAAACTGTTTTTT